The sequence of this T cell receptor (beta chain) was determined in a study of shared clonotypes between healthy human individuals. General study points: The diversity represented, both genetic and in exposure history, was limited by few donors.

Terminally differentiated effector memory CD45RA+ cells were excluded by CCR7 positive selection of CD45RO-negative cells. The protocol was immunoSEQ multiplex PCR, while the TCRdb copy is restricted to in-frame clones and leaves out a portion. The data hold millions of clones, with approximately 94% observed a single time. Germline loops: CDR1 SGDLS, CDR2 YYNGEE. Trimming left V 0 bases short and J 3 bases short, with 13 bases between. The CDR3 consists of 16 residues. A word on this clone: Its antigen remains unknown.

J is TRBJ1-3 and V is TRBV9; perhaps TRBD1 as D (5 bases). The sample comprised naive CD8+ T cells from PBMCs. This sequence was found in a man in his late teens or twenties in good health. Some clones in this sample may be carry-over from other donors' samples. CDR3 sequence (DNA): TGTGCCAGCAGCGTAGGGGTCACAGGTGGTGGAAACACCATATATTTT. Translating gives CASSVGVTGGGNTIYF. Full variable domain (outside the CDR3, taken from reference TRBV9 and TRBJ1-3): DSGVTQTPKHLITATGQRVTLRCSPRSGDLSVYWYQQSLDQGLQFLIQYYNGEERAKGNILERFSAQQFPDLHSELNLSSLELGDSALYFCASSVGVTGGGNTIYFGEGSWLTVV.